This T cell receptor beta chain was sequenced during a study of T cell repertoires in cytomegalovirus infection. About the research overall: Recently identified HLA-C-restricted CMV epitopes and well-studied HLA-B-restricted CMV epitopes were used by the study. Study-wide points: Dominant in the ex vivo response were TCR beta clonotypes restricted by HLA-C and specific for CMV.

The trim removed 3 bases at V and 4 bases at J, leaving 5 bases unmatched. The CDR3 totals 15 residues. This clonotype was counted between two and nine times. Its antigen remains unidentified. MiXCR was run by TCRdb on the reads, yielding one entry per CDR3 protein. The table includes approximately 260,000 distinct CDR3 sequences, approximately 22% detected once. The sequence was obtained from a human donor in good health (CMV status not recorded). Some clones in this sample may be carry-over from other donors' samples. The source was cultured PBMCs, collected from culture after CMV antigen stimulation. This chain uses TRBV12-3 or TRBV12-4 with TRBJ2-1; 8 bases are shared with TRBD2. The CDR3 bases are TGTGCCAGCAGTTTTACTAGCGGTCTATACAATGAGCAGTTCTTC. Protein sequence: CASSFTSGLYNEQFF.